This TCR beta chain was identified in a study of cytomegalovirus exposure and HLA in healthy donors. Study observations and caveats: Judged likely to be a sequencing artifact was a cluster of highly shared sequence variants. Some V segments could not be told apart, so they were left out, TRBV6-2 and TRBV6-3 among them. The listing of 150 or so TCR beta chains classed them as cytomegalovirus-associated.

A multiplex PCR was run with 60 Vbeta primers and 13 Jbeta primers. This table comes from immunoSEQ multiplex PCR, and its TCRdb copy is limited to in-frame clones, with some not included. The table includes about 63,000 clones, around 73% detected once. Unmatched junction bases numbered 5, after V lost 5 bases and J lost 4 bases. This CDR3 region has 14 residues. Germline V gene lookup returns CDR1 SNHLY and CDR2 FYNNEI. Comment on this clone: The antigen is undetermined.

The sample comprised PBMCs. This clonotype originated in a man between 45 and 60 years old in good health and CMV-seronegative. This chain joins TRBV2 and TRBJ1-3, with TRBD1 matching 7 bases. DNA of the CDR3: TGTGCCAGCAGTACTGACAGGGCCGGAAACACCATATATTTT. Its protein product is CASSTDRAGNTIYF. Full variable domain (missing parts from reference TRBV2 and TRBJ1-3): EPEVTQTPSHQVTQMGQEVILRCVPISNHLYFYWYRQILGQKVEFLVSFYNNEISEKSEIFDDQFSVERPDGSNFTLKIRSTKLEDSAMYFCASSTDRAGNTIYFGEGSWLTVV.